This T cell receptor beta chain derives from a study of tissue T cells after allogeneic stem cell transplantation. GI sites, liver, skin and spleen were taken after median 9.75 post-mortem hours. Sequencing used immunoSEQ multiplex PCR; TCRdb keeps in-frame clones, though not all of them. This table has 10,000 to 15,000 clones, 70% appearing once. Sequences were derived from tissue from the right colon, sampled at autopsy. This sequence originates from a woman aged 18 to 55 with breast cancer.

The CDR3 sequence is CASSRAGTSAQYF. Written as DNA, the CDR3 is TGTGCCAGCAGCCGGGCGGGGACTAGCGCGCAGTATTTT. The chain combines TRBV2 with TRBJ2-3; 10 nucleotides align to TRBD2. From germline, CDR1 is SNHLY and CDR2 FYNNEI. The trim removed 6 bases at V and 10 bases at J, leaving 7 bases unmatched. This CDR3 has 13 amino acids.